The 20 T cell receptor beta chains below all came from one sample that was sequenced in a study of blood T cell repertoires in COVID-19. Assay used: immunoSEQ multiplex PCR; TCRdb lists only in-frame clones, some missing. The table shows roughly 260,000 clones, with roughly 86% occurring only once. Source material: PBMCs or T cells enriched from blood (not recorded which). The receptor set was obtained from a woman between 25 and 40 years old with acute COVID-19.

The chain joins TRBV2 to TRBJ1-5, with TRBD1 identical over 7 bases. The ends lost 0 bases at V and 7 bases at J; junction bases unmatched: 12. This CDR3 has 17 residues. Germline V CDR1 and CDR2: SNHLY, FYNNEI. The CDR3 loop reads CASSEAPWTGRRQPQHF. CDR3 sequence (DNA): TGTGCCAGCAGTGAAGCTCCCTGGACAGGACGGAGGCAGCCCCAGCATTTT.

This clone was counted once. The genes are TRBV15 and TRBJ2-7; maybe TRBD2 (5 bases). The CDR3 has 16 residues. From germline, CDR1 is LNHNV and CDR2 YYDKDF (reference sequence). The germline V and J ends were trimmed by 1 base and 3 bases, with 16 bases remaining between them. The CDR3 loop is CATSRGAAVSGYEQYF. CDR3 in DNA: TGTGCCACCAGCAGAGGAGCAGCGGTGTCGGGCTACGAGCAGTACTTC.

This clone was observed a handful of times. This chain links TRBV28 with TRBJ1-3, with D perhaps matching TRBD1 (6 bases). CDR1 MDHEN and CDR2 SYDVKM come from the germline V gene. Trimming removed 6 bases at V and 0 bases at J, with 9 bases between. The CDR3 length is 14 residues. The CDR3 here is CASRQGFSGNTIYF. CDR3 DNA: TGTGCCAGCAGGCAGGGGTTCTCTGGAAACACCATATATTTT.

This rearrangement joins TRBV4-3 to TRBJ2-1; 8 nucleotides agree with TRBD2. The V gene end was trimmed by 0 bases and the J gene end by 5 bases; junction bases not matched to a gene: 3. The CDR3 is 15 amino acids. Germline-derived CDR1 and CDR2 are LGHNA and YSLEER. CDR3: CASSQDSGGDNEQFF. The CDR3 region has the DNA TGCGCCAGCAGCCAAGATTCGGGGGGGGACAATGAGCAGTTCTTC.

The V call is TRBV6-2 or TRBV6-3, the J call TRBJ1-5, with 7 bases lining up with TRBD1. The CDR3 contains 15 residues. The ends lost 2 bases at V and 4 bases at J; junction bases unmatched: 5. Germline V lookup: CDR1 MNHEY, CDR2 SVGEGT. CDR3 in amino acids: CASSYPGGTNQPQHF. The CDR3 DNA is TGTGCCAGCAGTTACCCAGGGGGGACTAATCAGCCCCAGCATTTT.

The chain has TRBV5-4 and TRBJ1-4; unclear D gene. CDR3 length: 13 amino acids. Germline loops: CDR1 SGHNT, CDR2 YYREEE (reference sequence). V gave up 6 bases and J gave up 4 bases, with 10 bases separating them. CDR3 residues: CASTSGSNEKLFF. CDR3 in DNA: TGTGCCAGCACCTCCGGGAGTAATGAAAAACTGTTTTTT.

The chain employs TRBV27 and TRBJ2-7; no definite D call. With 6 bases removed from V and 0 bases from J, the gap between germline ends came to 3 bases. Germline V gives CDR1 MNHEY, CDR2 SMNVEV (reference sequence). The CDR3 spans 11 residues. The CDR3 spells CASRSSYEQYF. Written as DNA, the CDR3 is TGTGCCAGCAGGAGCTCCTACGAGCAGTACTTC.

In its sample, this clone was seen once. This chain links TRBV11-3 with TRBJ2-5, with D possibly TRBD2 on 7 matching bases. The CDR3 sequence is 15 residues long. Trimming stripped 3 bases from V and 4 bases from J, with 15 bases between. CDR1 SGHNT and CDR2 YENEEA come from the germline V gene. CDR3 residues: CASSLRGGARETQYF. For the CDR3, the DNA is TGTGCCAGCAGCTTGCGTGGGGGGGCGAGAGAGACCCAGTACTTC.

This sequence joins TRBV3-1 (or the pseudogene TRBV3-2) and TRBJ2-5, with D perhaps TRBD2 (6 bases). Trimming took off 4 bases at V and 5 bases at J, with 17 bases between the two ends. The CDR3 consists of 15 residues. Per germline, CDR1 LGHDT and CDR2 YNNKEL (reference sequence). The CDR3 DNA sequence: TGTGCCAGCAGCCTTTCTCGGTGGGGGAGGGAGACCCAGTACTTC. This sequence encodes CASSLSRWGRETQYF.

This clone came up once. The rearrangement joins TRBV16 to TRBJ1-5, with 8 nucleotides matching TRBD1. J gave up 10 bases and V 3 bases, and 14 bases lay outside the gene matches. This CDR3 has 16 amino acids. Germline CDR1 and CDR2: KGHSY and FQNENV. CDR3 protein: CASSQTGQAPRDPQHF. The CDR3 DNA reads TGTGCCAGCAGCCAGACGGGACAGGCCCCCCGAGATCCCCAGCATTTT.

The gene calls are TRBV29-1 and TRBJ1-1; maybe TRBD1 (5 bases). V lost 4 bases and J 3 bases, leaving 12 bases between the germline ends. CDR3 length equals 13 residues. The germline CDR1 and CDR2 sequences are SQVTM and ANQGSEA. CDR3 sequence (DNA): TGCAGCGTTGGGGGCCGGCAGTACACTGAAGCTTTCTTT. Translating it yields CSVGGRQYTEAFF.

This clone appeared a few times. This chain joins TRBV13 and TRBJ1-1, with 7 bases identical to TRBD1. V shed 5 bases, J shed 2 bases, and the junction held 5 bases outside the gene matches. The CDR3 runs to 14 residues. Looked up from germline, CDR1 is PRHDT and CDR2 is FYEKMQ (reference sequence). The CDR3 protein is CASSRPGGNTEAFF. In DNA form, the CDR3 reads TGTGCCAGCAGCAGACCAGGGGGAAACACTGAAGCTTTCTTT.

The chain uses TRBV4-1 and TRBJ2-7; TRBD2 matches at 10 bases. The ends lost 2 bases at V and 3 bases at J; junction bases unmatched: 4. Per germline, CDR1 MGHRA and CDR2 YSYEKL. The CDR3 runs 15 residues. The CDR3 reads CASSQTGTSDYEQYF. DNA for the CDR3: TGCGCCAGCAGCCAAACCGGGACTAGCGACTACGAGCAGTACTTC.

V and J are TRBV7-6 and TRBJ2-6; tentative D call: TRBD1 (5 bases). Deletions cut 0 bases from V and 3 bases from J, with 6 bases between. CDR3 length: 15 residues. Germline values: CDR1 SGHVS, CDR2 FNYEAQ. In nucleotides, the CDR3 is TGTGCCAGCAGCTTAGCAGGGGTTGGGGCCAACGTCCTGACTTTC. Translating it yields CASSLAGVGANVLTF.

The chain is built from TRBV7-2 and TRBJ2-2, with D possibly TRBD1 on 5 matching bases. The germline CDR1 and CDR2 sequences are SGHTA and FQGNSA. Trimming removed 6 bases from V and 5 bases from J, with 13 bases in between. CDR3 size: 14 residues. CDR3 DNA sequence: TGTGCCAGCAGTTTAACAGGACCTACCGGGGAGCTGTTTTTT. Translating gives CASSLTGPTGELFF.

This rearrangement joins TRBV7-6 to TRBJ1-4; 8 bases match TRBD1. This CDR3 has 14 amino acids. J was trimmed by 10 bases and V by 4 bases; bases with no gene match: 8. CDR1 SGHVS and CDR2 FNYEAQ come from the germline V gene. CDR3 DNA: TGTGCCAGCAGCTCGCGACAGGGGATCGCAAAACTGTTTTTT. This codes for CASSSRQGIAKLFF.

The CDR3 spells CSVDPGGTEAFF. For the CDR3, the DNA is TGCAGCGTGGACCCCGGGGGCACTGAAGCTTTCTTT. This chain links TRBV29-1 with TRBJ1-1; a weak D match, TRBD1 (5 bases). Trimming shortened V by 6 bases and J by 4 bases, and 12 bases separated the two germline ends. Germline CDR1 reads SQVTM; CDR2 reads ANQGSEA. The CDR3 consists of 12 residues.

The rearrangement links TRBV6-5 to TRBJ2-3, with a weak D call TRBD1 (5 bases). Trimming left V 11 bases short and J 1 base short, with 13 bases between. CDR1 MNHEY and CDR2 SVGAGI come from the germline V gene. This CDR3 is 13 amino acids long. This CDR3 reads CASQDTRTDTQYF. CDR3 DNA: TGTGCCTCCCAGGACACCCGCACAGATACGCAGTATTTT.

The chain has TRBV2 and TRBJ1-1; TRBD1 matches 7 bases. The germline CDR1 and CDR2 sequences are SNHLY and FYNNEI. This CDR3 comprises 13 residues. The J segment lost 7 bases and the V segment lost 5 bases, leaving 7 bases of the junction unmatched. The CDR3 DNA follows: TGTGCCAGCAGTTTAGGACAGGCCTATGAAGCTTTCTTT. It yields the protein CASSLGQAYEAFF.

This clone was seen only a few times. The chain employs TRBV4-1 and TRBJ2-7; 8 bases line up with TRBD1. CDR1 is MGHRA, CDR2 YSYEKL, per germline. The CDR3 totals 13 residues. With V trimmed by 3 bases and J by 5 bases, 3 bases remained unmatched. CDR3 coding DNA: TGCGCCAGCAGCCAGCAGGACAGGGACGAGCAGTACTTC. Its translation is CASSQQDRDEQYF.